This T cell receptor (beta chain) was recorded in a study of identical twins. The study's findings and limits: Low generation probability was overrepresented in out-of-frame alpha sequences shared by twins.

V lost 6 bases and J lost 4, with 10 bases in between. There are 13 residues in the CDR3. Germline CDR1 is KGHSH and CDR2 is LQKENI. A universal primer site arose from template switching, and cDNA bore unique molecular identifiers. TCRdb recomputed calls from the 5' RACE reads with MiXCR, one row per CDR3 protein. The sample holds about 200,000 distinct CDR3 sequences, around a tenth seen once. This clonotype was seen more than once but under ten times. The antigen is unknown. The specimen was memory (CD45RO+) T cells sorted from blood. The chain recombines TRBV18 with TRBJ1-5; D possibly corresponds to TRBD1 (5 bases). This clonotype originated in a woman aged 18-30 years in good health. The CDR3 sequence: CASSKGTNQPQHF. As DNA, the CDR3 is TGTGCCAGCTCGAAGGGGACTAATCAGCCCCAGCATTTT.